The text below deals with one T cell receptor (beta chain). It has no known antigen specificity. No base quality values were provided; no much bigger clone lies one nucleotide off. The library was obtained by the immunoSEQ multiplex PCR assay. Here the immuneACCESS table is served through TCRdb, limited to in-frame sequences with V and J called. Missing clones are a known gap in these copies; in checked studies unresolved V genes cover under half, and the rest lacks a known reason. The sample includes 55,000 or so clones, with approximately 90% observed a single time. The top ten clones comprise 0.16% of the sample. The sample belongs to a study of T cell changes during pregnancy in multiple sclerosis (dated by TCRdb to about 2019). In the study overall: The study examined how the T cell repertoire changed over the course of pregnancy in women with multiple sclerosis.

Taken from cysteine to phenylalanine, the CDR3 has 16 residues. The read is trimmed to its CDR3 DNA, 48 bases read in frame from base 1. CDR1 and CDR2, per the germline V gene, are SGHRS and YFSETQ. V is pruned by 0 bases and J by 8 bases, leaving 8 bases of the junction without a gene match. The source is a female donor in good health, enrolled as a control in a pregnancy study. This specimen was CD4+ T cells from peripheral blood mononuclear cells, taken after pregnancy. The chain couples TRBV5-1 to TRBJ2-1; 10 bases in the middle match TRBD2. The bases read TGCGCCAGCAGCTTGGGCAGCGGGGGGGCTCTCCATGAGCAGTTCTTC. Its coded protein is CASSLGSGGALHEQFF.